This T cell receptor beta chain was identified in a study of beta chain features in type 1 diabetes. Expressed TCRB transcripts got sequenced, as all isolated RNA was reverse transcribed. The data were produced by immunoSEQ multiplex PCR, yet TCRdb's version contains in-frame clones alone and is incomplete. The data hold a few hundred thousand clones, with 9.6% observed a single time. With respect to this clone: Its cognate antigen is unknown.

The V gene lost 0 bases and the J gene lost 3 bases, with 9 bases spanning the gap. CDR3 length: 14 amino acids. Germline V gives CDR1 MNHEY, CDR2 SVGAGI. Study conclusions and caveats: Fewer junction insertions and more nucleotide deletions appeared in type 1 diabetes patients.

This receptor was identified in a woman between 18 and 30 years old in good health. Sequenced input: naive CD4+ T cells from blood. This sequence joins TRBV6-5 and TRBJ2-7; perhaps TRBD1 as D (5 bases). This chain's CDR3 is CASSYSGVVYEQYF. The DNA for the CDR3 is TGTGCCAGCAGTTACTCAGGGGTGGTCTACGAGCAGTACTTC.